These 2 T cell receptor beta chains were all obtained from the same sample, sequenced in a study of STAT3 mutations in large granular lymphocyte leukemia. Findings and caveats of the study: At least one immunodominant TCR beta clonotype appeared in every T-cell large granular lymphocyte leukemia patient.

Sequenced by immunoSEQ multiplex PCR; TCRdb stores in-frame clones only, minus some. The profile shows approximately 12,000 clones, 76% of them singletons. These receptors have no identified antigens. Material: peripheral blood mononuclear cells. These receptors came from a man in his 60s with T-cell large granular lymphocyte leukemia. Some clones in this sample may be carry-over from other donors' samples.

The chain links TRBV27 to TRBJ2-7; 10 nucleotides line up with TRBD2. The CDR3 covers 18 residues. Trimming took 3 bases from V and 1 from J; bases not matched to a gene: 12. Germline V gene sequence: CDR1 MNHEY, CDR2 SMNVEV (reference sequence). In DNA form, the CDR3 reads TGTGCCAGCAGTTTCCAGAGCGGGAGGGCCCTTAATTCCTACGAGCAGTACTTC. The encoded protein is CASSFQSGRALNSYEQYF.

The gene calls are TRBV27 and TRBJ1-3; no definite D call. With 2 bases removed from V and 2 bases from J, the gap between germline ends came to 10 bases. This CDR3 has 15 amino acids. Germline V lookup: CDR1 MNHEY, CDR2 SMNVEV (reference sequence). The chain's CDR3 is CASSLMGSAGNTIYF. CDR3 nucleotide sequence: TGTGCCAGCAGTTTAATGGGATCCGCTGGAAACACCATATATTTT.